The clone carrying this TCR beta chain was recorded only once. As processed by the authors: It was from reference gene primer amplification that nucleated cell counts were estimated. Data came from immunoSEQ multiplex PCR; TCRdb stores just in-frame clones and leaves some out. That table furnishes V, J and clone size, whereas the DNA furnished D and trimming. Of about 50,000 clones in the sample, about 82% were seen once. This entry belongs to a study of blood T cell repertoires in COVID-19. Study summary: Donors in the United States, Italy and Spain gave samples during acute or convalescent COVID-19. The cDNA or gDNA used as material had been derived from T cells, B-cell-depleted T cells, or PBMCs.

With V trimmed by 4 bases and J by 5 bases, 9 bases remained unmatched. The germline V gene has CDR1 LNHDA and CDR2 SQIVND (reference sequence). This CDR3 has 15 residues. V usage is TRBV19 and J usage is TRBJ2-7; 9 bases map to TRBD2. Material for sequencing was peripheral blood. The clonotype originates from a woman aged 60-75 years with acute or convalescent COVID-19. The CDR3 DNA is TGTGCCAGTAGTAGCGGGGGGGCCAAGCGCCACGAGCAGTACTTC. Protein: CASSSGGAKRHEQYF.